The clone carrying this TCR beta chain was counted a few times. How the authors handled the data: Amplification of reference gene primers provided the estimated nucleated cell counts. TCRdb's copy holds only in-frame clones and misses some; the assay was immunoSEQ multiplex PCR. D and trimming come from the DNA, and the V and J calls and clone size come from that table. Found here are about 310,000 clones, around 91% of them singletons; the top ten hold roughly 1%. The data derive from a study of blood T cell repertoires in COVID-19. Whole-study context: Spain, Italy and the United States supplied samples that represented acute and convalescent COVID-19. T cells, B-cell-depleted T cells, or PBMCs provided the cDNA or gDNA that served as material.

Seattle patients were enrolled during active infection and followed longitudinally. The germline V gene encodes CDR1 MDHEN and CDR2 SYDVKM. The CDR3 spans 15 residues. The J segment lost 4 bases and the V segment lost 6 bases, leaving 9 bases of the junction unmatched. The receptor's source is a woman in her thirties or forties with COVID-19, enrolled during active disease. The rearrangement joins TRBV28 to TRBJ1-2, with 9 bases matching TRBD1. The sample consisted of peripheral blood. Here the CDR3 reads CASRRWDRAGYGYTF. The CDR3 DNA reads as TGTGCCAGCAGACGGTGGGACAGGGCGGGCTATGGCTACACCTTC.